This entry concerns a single T cell receptor beta chain. The CDR3 length is 16 residues. The germline gives CDR1 MNHEY, CDR2 SMNVEV (reference sequence). With 5 bases clipped from V and 7 bases from J, the junction kept 16 bases outside the gene matches. The source of the sample is a study of cytomegalovirus exposure and HLA in healthy donors. The PCR had 60 Vbeta and 13 Jbeta primers. Profiling relied on immunoSEQ multiplex PCR, and the TCRdb table lists in-frame clones only, not all of them. The data hold under 250,000 clones, with approximately 78% observed a single time. J is TRBJ2-5 and V is TRBV27; 7 bases are shared with TRBD2. This sequence originates from a boy younger than 18 in good health and CMV-seronegative. The specimen was PBMCs. CDR3 in DNA: TGTGCCAGCAGTCCCTCGGGGGGATCAAATCGTGGGACCCAGTACTTC. Amino acid sequence: CASSPSGGSNRGTQYF.